Presented here are 14 T cell receptor beta chains from one specimen sequenced in a study of Graves' ophthalmopathy and Graves' hyperthyroidism (dated by TCRdb to 2016 to 2019). Sequencing was carried out with an Illumina HiSeq 2000. TCR beta CDR3 regions were amplified from RNA transcripts for repertoire sequencing. The first round of RT-PCR was done with HTBI primers and the Qiagen OneStep RT-PCR kit, and was followed by a second round of multiplex PCR, then size selection and purification. The public reads were reprocessed in TCRdb via fastp at Q25 and MiXCR, keeping in-frame beta chains. One record per CDR3 amino acid sequence lists the most common genes and DNA. The sample table shows more than 1,000,000 distinct CDR3 sequences, and roughly two fifths are seen once. Approximately 12% of the sample belongs to the ten largest clones. Sequencing was done on a sample of peripheral blood or thyroid tissue (not recorded which). These TCRs come from an adult man with Graves' hyperthyroidism.

The V gene is TRBV12-3 or TRBV12-4, the J gene TRBJ1-2; TRBD1 agrees at 8 bases. V was clipped by 5 bases and J by 3 bases; unmatched bases: 5. This CDR3 contains 14 residues. Here the CDR3 reads CASSQQGGYYGYTF. The CDR3 DNA is TGTGCCAGCAGTCAACAGGGGGGGTACTATGGCTACACCTTC.

In regard to this clonotype: The junction shows a germline mismatch at one end, possibly a read error. The chain couples TRBV10-3 to TRBJ2-7; 9 bases are shared with TRBD2. CDR3 length: 15 residues. The germline V gene encodes CDR1 ENHRY and CDR2 SYGVKD. DNA for the CDR3: TGTGCCAGCAGTACCTGGCGGGGGGGCCGCTACGAGCAGTACTTC. Encoded protein: CASSTWRGGRYEQYF.

This clonotype was detected only a few times. This chain links TRBV2 with TRBJ2-2; tentatively, D is TRBD1 or TRBD2 (6 bases each). This CDR3 contains 16 residues. Trimming pared 8 bases from V and 6 bases from J, leaving 22 bases between. CDR1 is SNHLY, CDR2 FYNNEI, per germline. The CDR3 loop reads CASWRVGGKSAGELFF. The CDR3 DNA is TGTGCCAGCTGGAGGGTAGGGGGAAAGAGCGCCGGGGAGCTGTTTTTT.

Comments on this clonotype: Mismatch with germline at one junction end may stem from a read error. This chain joins TRBV6-4 and TRBJ2-7, with D perhaps assigned TRBD1 or TRBD2 (5 bases each). The germline CDR1 and CDR2 sequences are MRHNA and SNTAGT. This CDR3 has 17 residues. As DNA, the CDR3 is TGTGCCATCAGTGAGACTCTGAGGGACCGGGAATTCTACGAGCAGTACTTC. Translating it yields CAISETLRDREFYEQYF.

This clonotype was seen ten or more times. The chain is built from TRBV10-3 and TRBJ1-1; D is uncertain. Germline V gene sequence: CDR1 ENHRY, CDR2 SYGVKD. V was trimmed by 3 bases and J by 4 bases, leaving 12 bases between them. This CDR3 is 14 amino acids long. This chain's CDR3 is CAISDVADATEAFF. DNA for the CDR3: TGTGCCATCAGTGATGTGGCGGATGCCACTGAAGCTTTCTTT.

This sequence joins TRBV5-1 and TRBJ1-1; 7 bases are a match to TRBD1. This CDR3 is built from 14 residues. The germline gives CDR1 SGHRS, CDR2 YFSETQ. V was pared by 4 bases and J by 3 bases, with 6 bases of the junction left unmatched. CDR3 DNA sequence: TGCGCCAGCAGCCTGGGACAGTCCGACACTGAAGCTTTCTTT. Protein sequence: CASSLGQSDTEAFF.

This clonotype was recorded many times. The rearrangement links TRBV7-9 to TRBJ2-2; D is unresolved. Trimming shortened V by 5 bases and J by 1 base, and 5 bases separated the two germline ends. CDR3 length equals 13 residues. CDR1 is SEHNR and CDR2 is FQNEAQ in the germline V gene (reference sequence). CDR3 region: CASSRKNTGELFF. The CDR3, as DNA: TGTGCCAGCAGCAGAAAGAACACCGGGGAGCTGTTTTTT.

This clonotype was detected a few times. V gene TRBV7-9 combines with J gene TRBJ2-2; 9 bases agree with TRBD1. CDR3 length: 15 residues. Germline V gene lookup returns CDR1 SEHNR and CDR2 FQNEAQ (reference sequence). V lost 4 bases and J lost 2; bases outside the gene matches: 2. CDR3 region: CASSWTGVNTGELFF. CDR3 nucleotides: TGTGCCAGCAGCTGGACAGGGGTCAACACCGGGGAGCTGTTTTTT.

The rearrangement joins TRBV5-1 to TRBJ1-2; D uncertain. Trimming left V 4 bases short and J 2 bases short, with 12 bases between. This CDR3 has 14 amino acids. The germline V gene encodes CDR1 SGHRS and CDR2 YFSETQ. Here the CDR3 DNA reads TGCGCCAGCAGCACCGACCCCTTAAACTATGGCTACACCTTC. This translates into CASSTDPLNYGYTF.

There are many counts of this clonotype. J is TRBJ1-2 and V is TRBV20-1; D is perhaps TRBD1 (6 bases). Germline V gene sequence: CDR1 DFQATT, CDR2 SNEGSKA (reference sequence). There are 16 residues in the CDR3. V shed 0 bases and J shed 7 bases, with 21 bases lying between them. CDR3 protein: CSARDHRKAGVIGYTF. CDR3 nucleotide sequence: TGCAGTGCTAGAGATCATCGGAAAGCAGGGGTGATTGGCTACACCTTC.

This clonotype was counted only a few times. V gene TRBV2 combines with J gene TRBJ1-5; 8 nucleotides line up with TRBD1. This CDR3 is built from 15 residues. Germline V gene data show CDR1 as SNHLY and CDR2 as FYNNEI. V gave up 6 bases and J gave up 7 bases; unmatched junction bases: 11. The CDR3 sequence is CASSATGGGGQPQHF. The CDR3 DNA reads TGTGCCAGCAGCGCTACAGGGGGAGGAGGACAGCCCCAGCATTTT.

This clonotype was counted many times. The CDR3 DNA follows: TGCAGTGTTAACAGACAGGGTAGCAATCAGCCCCAGCATTTT. This gives the protein CSVNRQGSNQPQHF. The rearrangement uses TRBV20-1 and TRBJ1-5, with TRBD1 matching 7 bases. There are 14 residues in the CDR3. The germline V gene encodes CDR1 DFQATT and CDR2 SNEGSKA (reference sequence). J was trimmed by 0 bases and V by 7 bases; bases with no gene match: 6.

This clonotype was counted many times. The J gene is TRBJ1-1, the V gene TRBV4-1; TRBD1 might be the D (6 bases). The germline V and J ends were trimmed by 1 base and 5 bases, with 11 bases remaining between them. The CDR3 has 14 amino acids. Germline lookup yields CDR1 MGHRA and CDR2 YSYEKL. The CDR3 protein is CASSQAGEDTEAFF. The CDR3 DNA reads as TGCGCCAGCAGCCAAGCAGGGGAGGATACTGAAGCTTTCTTT.

The rearrangement links TRBV27 to TRBJ1-6, with D unresolved. The germline gives CDR1 MNHEY, CDR2 SMNVEV (reference sequence). The CDR3 contains 15 residues. The V gene lost 4 bases and the J gene lost 5 bases, with 12 bases spanning the gap. The DNA of the CDR3 is TGTGCCAGCAGTTGGAACAGTCCTAATAATTCACCCCTCCACTTT. Translation: CASSWNSPNNSPLHF.